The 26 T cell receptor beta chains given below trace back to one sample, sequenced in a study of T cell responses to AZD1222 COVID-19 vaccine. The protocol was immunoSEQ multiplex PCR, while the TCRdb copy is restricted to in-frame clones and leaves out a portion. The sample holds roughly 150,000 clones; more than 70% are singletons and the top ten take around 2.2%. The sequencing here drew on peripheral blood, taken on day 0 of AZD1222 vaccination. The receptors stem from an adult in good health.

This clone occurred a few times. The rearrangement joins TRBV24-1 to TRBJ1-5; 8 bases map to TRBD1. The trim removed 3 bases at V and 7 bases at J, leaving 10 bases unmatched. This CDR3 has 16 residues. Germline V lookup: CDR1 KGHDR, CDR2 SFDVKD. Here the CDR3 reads CATSDPEMTGDQPQHF. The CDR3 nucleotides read TGTGCCACCAGTGATCCTGAAATGACAGGGGACCAGCCCCAGCATTTT.

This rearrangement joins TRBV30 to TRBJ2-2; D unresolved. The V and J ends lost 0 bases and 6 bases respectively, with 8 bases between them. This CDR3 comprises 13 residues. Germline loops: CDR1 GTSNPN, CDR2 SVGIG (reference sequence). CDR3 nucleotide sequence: TGTGCCTGGAGTGTAACCGTACCCGGGGAGCTGTTTTTT. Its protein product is CAWSVTVPGELFF.

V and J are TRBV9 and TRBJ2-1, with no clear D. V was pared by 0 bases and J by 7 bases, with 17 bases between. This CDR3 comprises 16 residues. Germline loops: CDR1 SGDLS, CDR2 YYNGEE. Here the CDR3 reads CASSVGAGYVWNEQFF. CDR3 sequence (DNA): TGTGCCAGCAGCGTAGGGGCCGGATATGTATGGAATGAGCAGTTCTTC. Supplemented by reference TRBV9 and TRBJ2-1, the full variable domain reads DSGVTQTPKHLITATGQRVTLRCSPRSGDLSVYWYQQSLDQGLQFLIQYYNGEERAKGNILERFSAQQFPDLHSELNLSSLELGDSALYFCASSVGAGYVWNEQFFGPGTRLTVL.

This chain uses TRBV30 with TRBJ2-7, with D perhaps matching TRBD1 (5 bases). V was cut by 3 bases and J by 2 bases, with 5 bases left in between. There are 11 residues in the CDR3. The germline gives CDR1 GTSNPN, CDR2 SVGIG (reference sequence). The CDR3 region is CAWSRAYEQYF. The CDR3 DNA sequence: TGTGCCTGGAGCAGGGCCTACGAGCAGTACTTC.

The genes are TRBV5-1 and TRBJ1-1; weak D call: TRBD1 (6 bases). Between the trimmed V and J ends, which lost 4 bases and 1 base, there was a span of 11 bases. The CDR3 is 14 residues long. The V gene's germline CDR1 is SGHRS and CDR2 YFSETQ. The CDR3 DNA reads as TGCGCCAGCAGCGGAATCAGGGGGAACACTGAAGCTTTCTTT. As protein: CASSGIRGNTEAFF.

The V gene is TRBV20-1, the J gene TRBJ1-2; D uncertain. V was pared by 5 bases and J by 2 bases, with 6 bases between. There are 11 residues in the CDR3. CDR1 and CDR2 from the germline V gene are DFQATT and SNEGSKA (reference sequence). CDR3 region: CSAELNYGYTF. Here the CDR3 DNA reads TGCAGTGCTGAGCTAAACTATGGCTACACCTTC.

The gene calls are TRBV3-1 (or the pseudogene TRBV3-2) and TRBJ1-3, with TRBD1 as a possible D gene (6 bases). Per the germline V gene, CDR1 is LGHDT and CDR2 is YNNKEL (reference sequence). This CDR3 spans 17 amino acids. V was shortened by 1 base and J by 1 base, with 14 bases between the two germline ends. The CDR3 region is CASSQALRGASGNTIYF. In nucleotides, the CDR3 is TGTGCCAGCAGCCAAGCCTTGCGGGGGGCGTCTGGAAACACCATATATTTT.

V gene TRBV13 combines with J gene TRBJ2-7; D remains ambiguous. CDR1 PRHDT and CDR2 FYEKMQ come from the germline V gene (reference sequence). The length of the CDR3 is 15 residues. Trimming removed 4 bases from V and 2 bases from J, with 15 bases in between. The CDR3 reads CASSSFLSGTYEQYF. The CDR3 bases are TGTGCCAGCAGCTCCTTTCTCTCCGGTACCTACGAGCAGTACTTC.

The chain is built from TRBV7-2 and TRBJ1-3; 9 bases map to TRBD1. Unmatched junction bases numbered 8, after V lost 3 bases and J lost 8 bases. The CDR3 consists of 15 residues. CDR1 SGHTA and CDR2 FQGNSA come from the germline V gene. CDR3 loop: CASSLGTGFKDTIYF. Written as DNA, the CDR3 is TGTGCCAGCAGCTTGGGGACAGGGTTTAAGGACACCATATATTTT.

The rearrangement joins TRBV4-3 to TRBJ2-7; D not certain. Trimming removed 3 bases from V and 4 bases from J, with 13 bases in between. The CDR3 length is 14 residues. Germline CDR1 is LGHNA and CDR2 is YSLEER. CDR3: CASSQEHLGYEQYF. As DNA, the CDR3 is TGCGCCAGCAGCCAGGAACATCTGGGGTACGAGCAGTACTTC.

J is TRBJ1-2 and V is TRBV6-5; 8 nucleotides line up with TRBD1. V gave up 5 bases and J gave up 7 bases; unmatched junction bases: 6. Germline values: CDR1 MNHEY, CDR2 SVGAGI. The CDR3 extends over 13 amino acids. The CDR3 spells CASSRQQGGGYTF. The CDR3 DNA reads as TGTGCCAGCAGTCGTCAACAGGGGGGTGGCTACACCTTC.

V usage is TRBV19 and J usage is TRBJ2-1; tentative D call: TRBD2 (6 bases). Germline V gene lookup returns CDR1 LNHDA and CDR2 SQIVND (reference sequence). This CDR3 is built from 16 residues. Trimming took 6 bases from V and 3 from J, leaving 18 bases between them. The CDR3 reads CASRASALGGYNEQFF. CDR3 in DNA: TGTGCCAGTAGGGCCAGCGCCTTGGGGGGCTACAATGAGCAGTTCTTC.

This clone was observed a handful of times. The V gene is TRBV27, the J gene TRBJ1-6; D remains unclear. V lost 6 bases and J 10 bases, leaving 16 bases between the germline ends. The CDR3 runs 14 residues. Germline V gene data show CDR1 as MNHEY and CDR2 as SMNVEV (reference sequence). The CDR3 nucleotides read TGTGCCAGCAGCAAGGGAATAGGGAGATCACCCCTCCACTTT. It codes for CASSKGIGRSPLHF.

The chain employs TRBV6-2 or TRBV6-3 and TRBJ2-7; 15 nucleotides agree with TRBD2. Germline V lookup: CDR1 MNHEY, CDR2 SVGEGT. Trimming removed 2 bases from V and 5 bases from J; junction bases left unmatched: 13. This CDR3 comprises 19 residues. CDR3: CASSYRFGTSGRYGDEQYF. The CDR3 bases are TGTGCCAGCAGTTACAGATTCGGGACTAGCGGGAGGTATGGCGACGAGCAGTACTTC.

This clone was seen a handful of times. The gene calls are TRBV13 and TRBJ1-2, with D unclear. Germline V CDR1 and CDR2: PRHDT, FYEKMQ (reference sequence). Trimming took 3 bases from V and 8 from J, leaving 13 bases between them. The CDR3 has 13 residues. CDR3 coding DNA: TGTGCCAGCAGCTTGAGGATGCTCGGAGGCTACACCTTC. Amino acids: CASSLRMLGGYTF.

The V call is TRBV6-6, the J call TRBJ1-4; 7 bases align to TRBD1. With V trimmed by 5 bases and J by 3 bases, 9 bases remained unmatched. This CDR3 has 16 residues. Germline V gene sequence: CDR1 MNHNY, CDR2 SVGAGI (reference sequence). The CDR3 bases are TGTGCCAGCAGTAGTCCCAACAGGGGATCTAATGAAAAACTGTTTTTT. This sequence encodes CASSSPNRGSNEKLFF.

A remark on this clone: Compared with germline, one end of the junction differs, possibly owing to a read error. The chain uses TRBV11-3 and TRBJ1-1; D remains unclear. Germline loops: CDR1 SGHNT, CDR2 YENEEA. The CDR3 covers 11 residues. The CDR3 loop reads CASSLKTEAFF. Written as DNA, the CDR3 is TGTGCCAGCAGCTTGAAAACTGAAGCTTTCTTT.

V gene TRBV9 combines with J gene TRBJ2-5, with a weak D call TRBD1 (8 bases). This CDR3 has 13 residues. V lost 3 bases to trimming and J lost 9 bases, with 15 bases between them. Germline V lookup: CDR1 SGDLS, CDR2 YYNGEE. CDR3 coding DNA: TGTGCCAGCAGCGAAACAGGGGGGGGATCCCAGTACTTC. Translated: CASSETGGGSQYF.

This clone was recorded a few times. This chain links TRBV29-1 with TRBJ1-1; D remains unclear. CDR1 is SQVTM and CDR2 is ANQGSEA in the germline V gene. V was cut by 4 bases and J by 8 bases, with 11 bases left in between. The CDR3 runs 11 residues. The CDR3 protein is CSVVSVLEAFF. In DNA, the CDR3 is TGCAGCGTTGTATCAGTCCTGGAAGCTTTCTTT. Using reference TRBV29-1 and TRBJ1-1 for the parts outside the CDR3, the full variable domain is SAVISQKPSRDICQRGTSLTIQCQVDSQVTMMFWYRQQPGQSLTLIATANQGSEATYESGFVIDKFPISRPNLTFSTLTVSNMSPEDSSIYLCSVVSVLEAFFGQGTRLTVV.

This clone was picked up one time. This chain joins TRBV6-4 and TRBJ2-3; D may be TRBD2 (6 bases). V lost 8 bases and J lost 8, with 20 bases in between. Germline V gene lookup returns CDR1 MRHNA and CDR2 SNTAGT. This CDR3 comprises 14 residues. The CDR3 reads CASGLRDSPGTQYF. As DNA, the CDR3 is TGTGCCAGCGGACTCCGGGACTCCCCTGGTACGCAGTATTTT.

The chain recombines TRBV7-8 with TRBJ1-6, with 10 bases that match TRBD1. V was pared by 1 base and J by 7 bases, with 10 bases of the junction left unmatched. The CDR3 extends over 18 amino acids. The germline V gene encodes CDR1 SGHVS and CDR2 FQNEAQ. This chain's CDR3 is CASSLVSMTGGWNSPLHF. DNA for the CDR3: TGTGCCAGCAGCTTAGTCAGTATGACAGGGGGCTGGAATTCACCCCTCCACTTT. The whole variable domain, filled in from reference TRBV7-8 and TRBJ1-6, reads GAGVSQSPRYKVAKRGQDVALRCDPISGHVSLFWYQQALGQGPEFLTYFQNEAQLDKSGLPSDRFFAERPEGSVSTLKIQRTQQEDSAVYLCASSLVSMTGGWNSPLHFGNGTRLTVT.

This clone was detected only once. For the CDR3, the DNA is TGTGCCTCTAGGTCCCGGATCCGGATAGGCACAGATACGCAGTATTTT. Its protein is CASRSRIRIGTDTQYF. The chain is built from TRBV2 and TRBJ2-3, with no clear D. CDR3 length: 16 amino acids. Trimming took 11 bases from V and 1 from J, leaving 22 bases between them. From germline, CDR1 is SNHLY and CDR2 FYNNEI.

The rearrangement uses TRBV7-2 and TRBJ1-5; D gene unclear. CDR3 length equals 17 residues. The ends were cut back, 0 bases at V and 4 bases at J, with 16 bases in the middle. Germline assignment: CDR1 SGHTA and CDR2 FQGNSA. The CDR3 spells CASSLAARVGKNQPQHF. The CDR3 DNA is TGTGCCAGCAGCTTAGCGGCCCGGGTCGGGAAGAATCAGCCCCAGCATTTT.

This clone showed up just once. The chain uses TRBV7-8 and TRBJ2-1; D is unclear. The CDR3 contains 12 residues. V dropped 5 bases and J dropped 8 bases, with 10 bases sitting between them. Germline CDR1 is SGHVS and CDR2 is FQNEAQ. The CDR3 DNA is TGTGCCAGCAGCACGAGAATCGATGAGCAGTTCTTC. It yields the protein CASSTRIDEQFF.

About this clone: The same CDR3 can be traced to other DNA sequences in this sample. The CDR3, as DNA: TGCGCCAGCAGCTCAAGCTCCTACGAGCAGTACTTC. Its protein is CASSSSSYEQYF. The chain links TRBV5-1 to TRBJ2-7; D remains ambiguous. This CDR3 has 12 amino acids. CDR1 SGHRS and CDR2 YFSETQ come from the germline V gene. Trimming left V 3 bases short and J 0 bases short, with 4 bases between.

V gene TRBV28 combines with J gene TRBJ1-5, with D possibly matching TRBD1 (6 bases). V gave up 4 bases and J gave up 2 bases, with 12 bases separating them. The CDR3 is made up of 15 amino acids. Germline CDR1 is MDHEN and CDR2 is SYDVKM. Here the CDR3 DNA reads TGTGCCAGCAGTTCCCCCTCAGGGGGCAATCAGCCCCAGCATTTT. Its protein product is CASSSPSGGNQPQHF. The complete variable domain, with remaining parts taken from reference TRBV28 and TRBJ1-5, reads DVKVTQSSRYLVKRTGEKVFLECVQDMDHENMFWYRQDPGLGLRLIYFSYDVKMKEKGDIPEGYSVSREKKERFSLILESASTNQTSMYLCASSSPSGGNQPQHFGDGTRLSIL.